This paragraph reports one TCR beta chain. Its target antigen remains unknown. The junction and the germline gene differ at one end; a read error may be behind it. Systemically healthy Caucasian individuals from Russia, approximately 39 in total and aged about 6 to 90 years, were included as donors. Each donor gave approximately 9.4 milliliters of peripheral blood, drawn into EDTA-treated Vacutainer tubes. Ficoll-Paque density-gradient centrifugation was used to isolate PBMCs, with at least 6.5 million obtained per sample. Trizol reagent was used to extract total RNA from PBMCs, with at least 6 micrograms per sample. For every donor, an aliquot of PBMCs went through flow cytometry to measure the percentages of naive CD45RAhigh/CD27high T cells. This sample stems from a study of blood T cells in healthy people across ages (dated by TCRdb to the mid-2010s). With regard to the full study: Template switching captured roughly one uniquely barcoded TCR beta cDNA molecule per two T cells in model experiments. For two donors (one aged 18 to 29 and one aged 80 or older), the study analyzed two additional independent replicas of 1 million unique cDNA reads from the same blood draw. Four age groups were formed from the donors: young (average approximately 15 years), middle-aged (approximately 40), aged (62) and long-lived (about 80). To avoid experimental bias, donors of different ages were randomly spread across the sequencing lanes. Age-related changes in TCR beta repertoire diversity were measured in the study by deep sequencing normalized with unique cDNA molecular identifiers. The study at large found these results: Estimates of total diversity from one million sequenced T cells were regarded as lower bounds and underestimates. The percentage of naive T cells measured by flow cytometry correlated strongly with observed TCR beta diversity. The CMV infection status of donors was not known, potentially confounding age-related changes in expanded clonotypes. Observed TCR beta diversity per million T cells fell roughly linearly with age, and a significant reduction was already apparent by age roughly 41. Because profiling used bulk unsorted PBMCs, naive and antigen-experienced compartments could not be compared conclusively. Compared with the aged group, more naive CD4+ T cells, fewer expanded clones and increased TCR diversity were shown by the long-lived group, suggesting age selection.

Library preparation was by 5' RACE. Data came from an Illumina HiSeq 2500. The second PCR ran for roughly 7 to 12 cycles and used a J-beta primer mix along with a sample-barcoded 5' primer. A unique molecular identifier was introduced onto each TCR beta cDNA molecule by a template-switch 5' adaptor carrying 12 random nucleotides. Each sample yielded at least 2.5 million CDR3-containing paired-end reads. All of the RNA was converted into first-strand cDNA using the Mint cDNA synthesis kit, with a TRBC-specific oligonucleotide serving as the primer. Following uracil-DNA glycosylase treatment, a first 18-cycle PCR with universal primers M1SS and BC2_uni_R was performed on all cDNA. In the paper's pipeline: For normalization, 1 million high-quality reads, each with a distinct molecular identifier, were randomly selected from each sample. Reads sharing molecular identifiers were discarded rather than binned into consensus sequences. CDR3 identification, clonotype clustering and error correction used MiTCR with a Q25 quality threshold and the strictest error-elimination algorithm. A nonparametric unseen species model using Euler transformation provided a lower-bound estimate of total TCR beta diversity. In-frame beta chains were kept once TCRdb had trimmed the public reads at Q25 with fastp and called clones with MiXCR. A single entry per CDR3 protein holds the most common genes and DNA from its merged rows. The V and J calls follow TCRdb's processing rather than the paper's. The sample table holds about 1.5 million distinct CDR3 sequences, of which less than 45% were seen once. Roughly 3.7% of the sample belongs to the ten largest clones.

This clonotype originated in a woman aged 18-29 years in good health. The sample taken for sequencing was blood.

The CDR3 protein is CASSLTLRGRNTKAFF. The DNA sequence is as follows: TGTGCCAGCAGCTTAACCCTCAGGGGAAGGAACACTAAAGCTTTCTTT. The sequence links TRBV7-2 to TRBJ1-1; the D segment could be TRBD1, given 6 matching bases. Per the germline V gene, SGHTA is the CDR1 and FQGNSA is the CDR2. The CDR3, cysteine through phenylalanine, is 16 amino acids long. Only CDR3 DNA is held: 48 bases, read in frame from base 1.